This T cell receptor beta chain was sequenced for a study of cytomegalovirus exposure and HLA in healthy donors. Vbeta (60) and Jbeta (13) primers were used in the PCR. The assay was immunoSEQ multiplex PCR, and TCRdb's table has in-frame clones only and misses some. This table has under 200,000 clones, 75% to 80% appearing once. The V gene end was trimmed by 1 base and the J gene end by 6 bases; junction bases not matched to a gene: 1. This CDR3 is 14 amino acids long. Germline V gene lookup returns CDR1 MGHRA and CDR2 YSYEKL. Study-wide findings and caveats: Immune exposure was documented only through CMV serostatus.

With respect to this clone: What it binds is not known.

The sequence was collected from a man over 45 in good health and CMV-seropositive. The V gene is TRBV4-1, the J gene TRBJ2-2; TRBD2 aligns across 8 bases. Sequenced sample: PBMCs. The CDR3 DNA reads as TGCGCCAGCAGCCAAGCGGGGGGGCCCGGGGAGCTGTTTTTT. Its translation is CASSQAGGPGELFF.